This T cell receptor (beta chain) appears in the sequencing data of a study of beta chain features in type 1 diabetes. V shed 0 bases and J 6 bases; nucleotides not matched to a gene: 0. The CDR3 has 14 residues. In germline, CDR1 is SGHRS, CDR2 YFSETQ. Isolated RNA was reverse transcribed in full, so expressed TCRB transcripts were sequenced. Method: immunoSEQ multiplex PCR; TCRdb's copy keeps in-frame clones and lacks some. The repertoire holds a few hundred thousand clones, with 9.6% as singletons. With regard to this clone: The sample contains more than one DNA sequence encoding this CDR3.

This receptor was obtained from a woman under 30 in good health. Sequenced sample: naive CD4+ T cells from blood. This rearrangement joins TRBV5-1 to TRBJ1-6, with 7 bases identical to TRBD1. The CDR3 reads CASSLDRGNSPLHF. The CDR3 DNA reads TGCGCCAGCAGCTTGGACAGGGGTAATTCACCCCTCCACTTT. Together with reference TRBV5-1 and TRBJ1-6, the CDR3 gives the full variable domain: KAGVTQTPRYLIKTRGQQVTLSCSPISGHRSVSWYQQTPGQGLQFLFEYFSETQRNKGNFPGRFSGRQFSNSRSEMNVSTLELGDSALYLCASSLDRGNSPLHFGNGTRLTVT.